Below, 27 T cell receptor beta chains from the same sample are listed, as sequenced in a study of Tregs in tolerant kidney transplant recipients. Here immunoSEQ multiplex PCR was the method, and the copy in TCRdb shows in-frame clones only, minus some. The repertoire holds roughly 40,000 clones, with roughly 96% as singletons. These TCRs are of unknown antigen specificity. The sequenced sample was Tregs from blood cultured with allogeneic cells. These receptors originate from a human donor in good health.

The V call is TRBV7-6, the J call TRBJ2-3, with D perhaps TRBD1 (5 bases). The ends were cut back, 2 bases at V and 7 bases at J, with 13 bases in the middle. The CDR3 runs 14 residues. Germline V CDR1 and CDR2: SGHVS, FNYEAQ. The CDR3 nucleotides read TGTGCCAGCAGCTTATTTGACAGAGAGAATACGCAGTATTTT. Translating gives CASSLFDRENTQYF. Full variable domain (missing parts from reference TRBV7-6 and TRBJ2-3): GAGVSQSPRYKVTKRGQDVALRCDPISGHVSLYWYRQALGQGPEFLTYFNYEAQQDKSGLPNDRFSAERPEGSISTLTIQRTEQRDSAMYRCASSLFDRENTQYFGPGTRLTVL.

This chain uses TRBV27 with TRBJ2-2, with D maybe TRBD1 (5 bases). V was cut by 0 bases and J by 6 bases, with 20 bases left in between. This CDR3 is built from 18 residues. The V gene's germline CDR1 is MNHEY and CDR2 SMNVEV (reference sequence). This chain's CDR3 is CASSLSPPQAINSGELFF. The DNA of the CDR3 is TGTGCCAGCAGTTTATCTCCCCCACAGGCCATCAATTCCGGGGAGCTGTTTTTT.

A single count supports this clone. The CDR3 nucleotides read TGTGCCAGTAGCCCAGGACAGGGTGCTGAAGCTTTCTTT. Its translation: CASSPGQGAEAFF. V usage is TRBV19 and J usage is TRBJ1-1, with 8 bases identical to TRBD1. CDR3 size: 13 residues. The V segment lost 6 bases and the J segment 6 bases; nucleotides outside the gene matches: 6. Germline V gives CDR1 LNHDA, CDR2 SQIVND (reference sequence).

This clone was detected only once. The gene calls are TRBV9 and TRBJ1-4; no clear D. V lost 4 bases and J 6 bases, leaving 19 bases between the germline ends. CDR1 is SGDLS and CDR2 is YYNGEE in the germline V gene. This CDR3 is built from 16 residues. This CDR3 reads CASSPQVTRMDEKLFF. DNA of the CDR3: TGTGCCAGCAGCCCCCAGGTGACCCGGATGGATGAAAAACTGTTTTTT.

The chain employs TRBV7-6 and TRBJ2-5; TRBD2 aligns across 8 bases. Germline V gene lookup returns CDR1 SGHVS and CDR2 FNYEAQ. V was pared by 6 bases and J by 4 bases, with 7 bases of the junction left unmatched. CDR3 length equals 14 residues. Here the CDR3 DNA reads TGTGCCAGCAGGCCACCCGGGACTAGAGAGACCCAGTACTTC. The encoded protein is CASRPPGTRETQYF.

The V gene is TRBV6-5, the J gene TRBJ2-1; TRBD2 matches at 7 bases. This CDR3 is 16 amino acids long. Germline V gene data show CDR1 as MNHEY and CDR2 as SVGAGI. The J segment lost 3 bases and the V segment lost 2 bases, leaving 7 bases of the junction unmatched. DNA for the CDR3: TGTGCCAGCAGTTACCGGGACTATCGGGGCTACAATGAGCAGTTCTTC. Its translation: CASSYRDYRGYNEQFF.

V usage is TRBV11-2 and J usage is TRBJ2-3; 7 nucleotides line up with TRBD2. This CDR3 has 16 residues. V was pared by 4 bases and J by 6 bases, with 13 bases of the junction left unmatched. Germline CDR1 and CDR2: SGHAT and FQNNGV. The CDR3 nucleotides read TGTGCCAGCAGCTCTCGACTAGCCTCAACGGGGGATACGCAGTATTTT. It is translated as CASSSRLASTGDTQYF.

The chain carries TRBV2 and TRBJ2-1; the match to TRBD2 covers 8 bases. V trimming: 7 bases; J trimming: 4 bases; junction bases outside the gene matches: 3. Looked up from germline, CDR1 is SNHLY and CDR2 is FYNNEI. CDR3 size: 13 residues. CDR3 DNA: TGTGCCAGCACTAGCGGGTTTTACAATGAGCAGTTCTTC. Encoded protein: CASTSGFYNEQFF. Combining the CDR3 with reference TRBV2 and TRBJ2-1 gives the whole variable domain EPEVTQTPSHQVTQMGQEVILRCVPISNHLYFYWYRQILGQKVEFLVSFYNNEISEKSEIFDDQFSVERPDGSNFTLKIRSTKLEDSAMYFCASTSGFYNEQFFGPGTRLTVL.

This rearrangement joins TRBV5-1 to TRBJ1-1, with D perhaps matching TRBD1 (5 bases). Trimming took off 2 bases at V and 4 bases at J, with 12 bases between the two ends. Germline CDR1 is SGHRS and CDR2 is YFSETQ. This CDR3 is built from 14 residues. The CDR3 DNA is TGCGCCAGCAGCTTCGGACATCCGAGCACTGAAGCTTTCTTT. Protein: CASSFGHPSTEAFF.

The chain carries TRBV6-5 and TRBJ2-7; D is perhaps TRBD2 (7 bases). The CDR3 runs 15 residues. Germline loops: CDR1 MNHEY, CDR2 SVGAGI. Trimming took 4 bases from V and 4 from J, leaving 17 bases between them. CDR3 sequence: CASSLPRGAQYEQYF. The CDR3 nucleotides read TGTGCCAGCAGTTTACCCCGGGGGGCGCAATACGAGCAGTACTTC.

The chain joins TRBV5-1 to TRBJ2-6; D gene ambiguous. The V end was cut by 2 bases, the J end by 0 bases, with 9 bases between. CDR1 is SGHRS, CDR2 YFSETQ, per germline. The CDR3 has 16 residues. The DNA of the CDR3 is TGCGCCAGCAGCTTTGGATACGGCTCTGGGGCCAACGTCCTGACTTTC. It specifies CASSFGYGSGANVLTF.

The chain employs TRBV6-5 and TRBJ2-7; 10 positions match TRBD2. There are 15 residues in the CDR3. The germline CDR1 and CDR2 sequences are MNHEY and SVGAGI. Unmatched junction bases numbered 10, after V lost 4 bases and J lost 7 bases. The CDR3 sequence: CASSSPAGGVGEQYF. CDR3 sequence (DNA): TGTGCCAGCAGTTCCCCAGCGGGGGGGGTGGGGGAGCAGTACTTC.

The chain's CDR3 is CASSLSVQGRDETQYF. The DNA for the CDR3 is TGTGCCAGCAGCTTATCAGTACAGGGGAGGGACGAGACCCAGTACTTC. The chain employs TRBV11-3 and TRBJ2-5, with D perhaps assigned TRBD1 or TRBD2 (7 bases each). Deletions cut 2 bases from V and 5 bases from J, with 18 bases between. The CDR3 has 16 residues. Germline lookup yields CDR1 SGHNT and CDR2 YENEEA.

This clone was seen once. The CDR3 here is CASSLTGDSNQPQHF. Written as DNA, the CDR3 is TGTGCCAGCAGCTTGACAGGGGATAGCAATCAGCCCCAGCATTTT. V usage is TRBV7-9 and J usage is TRBJ1-5, with 8 nucleotides matching TRBD1. Germline V gives CDR1 SEHNR, CDR2 FQNEAQ (reference sequence). The CDR3 loop spans 15 amino acids. J was trimmed by 0 bases and V by 3 bases; bases with no gene match: 1.

The chain joins TRBV6-5 to TRBJ2-7, with a weak D call TRBD2 (7 bases). Trimming pared 6 bases from V and 2 bases from J, leaving 14 bases between. The germline CDR1 and CDR2 sequences are MNHEY and SVGAGI. The CDR3 sequence is 14 residues long. This CDR3 reads CASRPGGATYEQYF. The CDR3 coding sequence is TGTGCCAGCAGGCCTGGGGGGGCCACCTACGAGCAGTACTTC.

The chain has TRBV7-8 and TRBJ1-1, with D possibly TRBD1 on 5 matching bases. Germline CDR1 reads SGHVS; CDR2 reads FQNEAQ. V was shortened by 4 bases and J by 14 bases, with 14 bases between the two germline ends. The CDR3 covers 11 residues. Here the CDR3 DNA reads TGTGCCAGCAGCTCTGGACACGACCAGTTCTTT. Its translation is CASSSGHDQFF.

This rearrangement joins TRBV5-1 to TRBJ2-3; a possible D gene is TRBD2 (6 bases). The CDR3 sequence is 14 residues long. Trimming removed 6 bases at V and 6 bases at J, with 17 bases between. Looked up from germline, CDR1 is SGHRS and CDR2 is YFSETQ. The CDR3 DNA reads as TGCGCCAGCAAGGACATTCTTGGGACTGATACGCAGTATTTT. This translates into CASKDILGTDTQYF. Full variable domain (rest looked up from reference TRBV5-1 and TRBJ2-3): KAGVTQTPRYLIKTRGQQVTLSCSPISGHRSVSWYQQTPGQGLQFLFEYFSETQRNKGNFPGRFSGRQFSNSRSEMNVSTLELGDSALYLCASKDILGTDTQYFGPGTRLTVL.

The V gene is TRBV2, the J gene TRBJ2-7, with 7 bases that match TRBD2. This CDR3 spans 12 amino acids. V shed 8 bases and J 0 bases; nucleotides not matched to a gene: 1. Germline V gives CDR1 SNHLY, CDR2 FYNNEI. The CDR3 reads CASGRASYEQYF. CDR3 in DNA: TGTGCCAGCGGGAGGGCCTCCTACGAGCAGTACTTC.

The chain couples TRBV2 to TRBJ1-6; 10 nucleotides agree with TRBD1. J gave up 10 bases and V 7 bases, and 7 bases lay outside the gene matches. Germline assignment: CDR1 SNHLY and CDR2 FYNNEI. The CDR3 runs to 14 residues. The CDR3 DNA sequence: TGTGCCAGCACCCGGACAGGGGGAGAGTCACCCCTCCACTTT. Protein sequence: CASTRTGGESPLHF.

This chain uses TRBV6-1 with TRBJ2-1; 10 bases are shared with TRBD2. The CDR3 runs to 17 residues. V shed 3 bases and J 0 bases; nucleotides not matched to a gene: 5. Germline loops: CDR1 MNHNS, CDR2 SASEGT. This CDR3 reads CASSETSGSSSYNEQFF. In DNA form, the CDR3 reads TGTGCCAGCAGTGAGACTAGCGGGTCGAGCTCCTACAATGAGCAGTTCTTC.

V gene TRBV5-6 combines with J gene TRBJ2-7, with D unclear. Germline loops: CDR1 SGHDT, CDR2 YYEEEE. V shed 1 base and J shed 0 bases, with 2 bases lying between them. The CDR3 loop spans 12 amino acids. As DNA, the CDR3 is TGTGCCAGCAGCTTGACCTCCTACGAGCAGTACTTC. It translates to CASSLTSYEQYF.

The genes are TRBV18 and TRBJ1-1; D unclear. Germline lookup yields CDR1 KGHSH and CDR2 LQKENI. This CDR3 spans 13 amino acids. V lost 3 bases and J lost 5, with 10 bases in between. CDR3 coding DNA: TGTGCCAGCTCACCCGGGGTGGGGACTGAAGCTTTCTTT. Its protein product is CASSPGVGTEAFF.

V is TRBV11-3 and J is TRBJ2-5, with 9 bases lining up with TRBD2. With V trimmed by 2 bases and J by 5 bases, 6 bases remained unmatched. The CDR3 is 15 amino acids. Germline values: CDR1 SGHNT, CDR2 YENEEA. CDR3 sequence (DNA): TGTGCCAGCAGCTTAACTTCTAGCGGGATGGAGACCCAGTACTTC. Residues: CASSLTSSGMETQYF.

The chain uses TRBV30 and TRBJ1-2; no reliable D call. The CDR3 totals 14 residues. CDR1 GTSNPN and CDR2 SVGIG come from the germline V gene (reference sequence). V dropped 1 base and J dropped 8 bases, with 17 bases sitting between them. Here the CDR3 reads CAWSELKGPSGYTF. Written as DNA, the CDR3 is TGTGCCTGGAGTGAGCTAAAGGGTCCTAGCGGCTACACCTTC.

This chain connects TRBV18 to TRBJ2-7; D is undetermined. CDR3 length: 15 amino acids. Germline lookup yields CDR1 KGHSH and CDR2 LQKENI. The germline V and J ends were trimmed by 3 bases and 6 bases, with 18 bases remaining between them. The CDR3 nucleotides are TGTGCCAGCTCACCTTCTCAGGCCTTAGAAGGCGAGCAGTACTTC. It translates to CASSPSQALEGEQYF.

The rearrangement uses TRBV28 and TRBJ2-7; D uncertain. Per germline, CDR1 MDHEN and CDR2 SYDVKM. This CDR3 has 10 residues. V lost 10 bases, J lost 1 base, and 5 bases lay in between. CDR3: CATLSYEQYF. CDR3 DNA: TGTGCCACCCTATCCTACGAGCAGTACTTC.

V is TRBV30 and J is TRBJ2-2; D remains unclear. V lost 2 bases, J lost 7 bases, and 5 bases lay in between. The CDR3 sequence is 11 residues long. Germline loops: CDR1 GTSNPN, CDR2 SVGIG (reference sequence). CDR3 DNA sequence: TGTGCCTGGAGTAGGATCGGGGAGCTGTTTTTT. This sequence encodes CAWSRIGELFF. Supplemented by reference TRBV30 and TRBJ2-2, the full variable domain reads SQTIHQWPATLVQPVGSPLSLECTVEGTSNPNLYWYRQAAGRGLQLLFYSVGIGQISSEVPQNLSASRPQDRQFILSSKKLLLSDSGFYLCAWSRIGELFFGEGSRLTVL.